This T cell receptor beta chain was identified during a study of blood T cell repertoires in COVID-19. On the study more broadly: Samples of COVID-19 (acute and convalescent) were obtained from the United States, Italy and Spain.

As originally analysed: Reference gene primer amplification gave estimated nucleated cell counts. Here immunoSEQ multiplex PCR was the method, and the copy in TCRdb shows in-frame clones only, minus some. That table furnishes V, J and clone size, whereas the DNA furnished D and trimming. The sample consists of 200,000 to 250,000 clones, 84% of them appearing once. Those who participated ranged in age from about 18 to 89 years and resided in about 24 US areas. Participants' own reports of clinical history determined their cohort assignment. The CDR3 sequence is 13 residues long. Germline V gene sequence: CDR1 LGHDT, CDR2 YNNKEL (reference sequence). Trimming pared 5 bases from V and 8 bases from J, leaving 12 bases between.

The V gene is TRBV3-1 (or the pseudogene TRBV3-2), the J gene TRBJ2-2; D might be TRBD2 (6 bases). The sample taken for sequencing was PBMCs or T cells enriched from blood (not recorded which). This receptor was taken from a woman in her thirties or forties who had recovered from COVID-19. Written as DNA, the CDR3 is TGTGCCAGCAGCAAAGGGACTGGAGGGGAGCTGTTTTTT. Amino acid sequence: CASSKGTGGELFF.